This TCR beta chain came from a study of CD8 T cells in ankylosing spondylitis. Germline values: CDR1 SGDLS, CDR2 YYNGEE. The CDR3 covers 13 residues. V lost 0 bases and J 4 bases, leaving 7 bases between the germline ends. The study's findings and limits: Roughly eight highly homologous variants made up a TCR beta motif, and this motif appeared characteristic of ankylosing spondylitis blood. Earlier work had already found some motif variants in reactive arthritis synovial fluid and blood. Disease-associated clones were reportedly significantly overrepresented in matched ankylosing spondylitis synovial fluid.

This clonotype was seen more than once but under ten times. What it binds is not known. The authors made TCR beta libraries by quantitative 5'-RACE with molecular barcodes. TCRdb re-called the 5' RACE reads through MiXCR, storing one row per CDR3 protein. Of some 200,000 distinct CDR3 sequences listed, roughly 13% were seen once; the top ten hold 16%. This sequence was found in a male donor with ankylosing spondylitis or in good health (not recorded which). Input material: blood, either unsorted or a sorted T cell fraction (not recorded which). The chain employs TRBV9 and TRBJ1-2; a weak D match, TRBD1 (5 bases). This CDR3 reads CASSVEQVYGYTF. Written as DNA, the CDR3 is TGTGCCAGCAGCGTAGAACAGGTCTATGGCTACACCTTC.